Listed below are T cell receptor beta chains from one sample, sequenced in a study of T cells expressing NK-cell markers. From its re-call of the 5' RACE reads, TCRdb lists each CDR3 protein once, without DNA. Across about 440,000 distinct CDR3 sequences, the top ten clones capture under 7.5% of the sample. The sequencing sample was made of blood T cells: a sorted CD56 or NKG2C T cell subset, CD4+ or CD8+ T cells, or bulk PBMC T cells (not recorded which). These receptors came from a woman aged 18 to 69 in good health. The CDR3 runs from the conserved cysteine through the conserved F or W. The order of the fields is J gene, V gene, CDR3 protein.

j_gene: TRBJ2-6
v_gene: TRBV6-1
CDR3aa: CASSPTGVRSSGANVLTF

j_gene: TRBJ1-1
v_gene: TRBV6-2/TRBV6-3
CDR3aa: CASRPRPRTEGDTEAFF

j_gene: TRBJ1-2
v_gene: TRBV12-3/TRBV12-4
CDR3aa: CASSHPSTVGYGYTF

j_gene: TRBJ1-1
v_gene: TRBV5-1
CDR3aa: CASSFRQGTEAFF

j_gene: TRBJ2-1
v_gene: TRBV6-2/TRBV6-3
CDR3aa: CASNPPRRYNEQFF

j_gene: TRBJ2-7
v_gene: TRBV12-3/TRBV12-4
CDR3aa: CASSSGRQGSLYEQYF

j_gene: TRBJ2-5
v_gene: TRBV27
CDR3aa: CATRGLAGVQETQYF

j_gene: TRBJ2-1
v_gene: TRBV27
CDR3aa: CASSATSGRHEQFF

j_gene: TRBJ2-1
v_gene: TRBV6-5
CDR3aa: CASSSGLSSYNEQFF

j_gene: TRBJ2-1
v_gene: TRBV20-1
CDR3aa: CSARRGGDYNEQFF

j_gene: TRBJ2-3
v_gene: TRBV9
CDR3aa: CASSARRAGTTDTQYF

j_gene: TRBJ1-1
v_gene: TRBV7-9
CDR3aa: CASSLVTGRTEAFF

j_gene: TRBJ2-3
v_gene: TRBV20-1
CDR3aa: CSARRGTATDTQYF

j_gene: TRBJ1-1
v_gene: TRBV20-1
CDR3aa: CSARGLRAGGLTTEAFF

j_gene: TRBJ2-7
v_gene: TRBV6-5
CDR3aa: CASSFVAGDYEQYF

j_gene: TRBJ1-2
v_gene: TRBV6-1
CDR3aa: CASRSGTVYGYTF

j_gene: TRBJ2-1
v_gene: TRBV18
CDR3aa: CASSPLAGPGYNEQFF

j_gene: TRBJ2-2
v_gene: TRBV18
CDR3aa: CASSPGTITGELFF

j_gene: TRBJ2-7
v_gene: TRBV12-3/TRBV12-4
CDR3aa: CASSTGLHLSYEQYF

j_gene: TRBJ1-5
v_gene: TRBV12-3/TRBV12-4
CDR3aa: CASSFLLGQASNQPQHF

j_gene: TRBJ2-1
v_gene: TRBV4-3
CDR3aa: CASSQDRGGAFGEQFF

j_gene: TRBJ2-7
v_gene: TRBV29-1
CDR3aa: CSVEDLGGSPYEQYF

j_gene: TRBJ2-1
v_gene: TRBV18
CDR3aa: CASSPLANEQFF

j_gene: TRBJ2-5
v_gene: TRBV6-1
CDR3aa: CASSIAGVAETQYF

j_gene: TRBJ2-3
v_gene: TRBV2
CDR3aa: CASSEYRGAGYTQYF

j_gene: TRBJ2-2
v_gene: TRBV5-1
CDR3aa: CASNFSPNTGELFF

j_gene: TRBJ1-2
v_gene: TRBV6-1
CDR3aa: CASSETHSSGGGYTF

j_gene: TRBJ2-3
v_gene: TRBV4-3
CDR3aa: CASSQDQDTQYF

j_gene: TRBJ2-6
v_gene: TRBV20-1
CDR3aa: CSARVGGTSGANVLTF

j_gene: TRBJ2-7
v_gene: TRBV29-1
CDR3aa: CSVEKLLSYEQYF

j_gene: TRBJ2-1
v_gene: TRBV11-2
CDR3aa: CASSLGQLAGLEQFF

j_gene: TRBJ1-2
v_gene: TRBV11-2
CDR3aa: CASSLDSRDGYTF